This is a list of T cell receptor beta chains from one sample in a study of T cell responses to AZD1222 COVID-19 vaccine. Sequenced by immunoSEQ multiplex PCR; TCRdb stores in-frame clones only, minus some. The sample lists some 130,000 clones; approximately 91% were seen once. Sequenced material: peripheral blood, taken 28 days after the second AZD1222 dose. The receptor source for this set is an adult who received the AZD1222 COVID-19 vaccine. The CDR3 runs from the conserved cysteine through the conserved F or W. Fields, in order: J gene, V gene, clone size, CDR3 length, CDR3 protein. The size of a clone is reported for some rows only, either as once, few or many, or as a class for expanded clones.

J: TRBJ2-7; V: TRBV3-1/TRBV3-2; size: NA; length: 18; CDR3: CASSPSASQKLKGVEQYF
J: TRBJ2-3; V: TRBV18; size: NA; length: 16; CDR3: CASSPPLKVNGDTQYF
J: TRBJ2-5; V: TRBV7-2; size: NA; length: 13; CDR3: CASSRLEAETQYF
J: TRBJ2-7; V: TRBV3-1/TRBV3-2; size: NA; length: 16; CDR3: CASSSTSGGAVYEQYF
J: TRBJ2-7; V: TRBV5-1; size: NA; length: 14; CDR3: CASSFGQLGDSLYF
J: TRBJ1-1; V: TRBV5-1; size: NA; length: 16; CDR3: CASSLGVTGLNTEAFF
J: TRBJ1-2; V: TRBV7-8; size: NA; length: 14; CDR3: CASSFVSGNYGYTF
J: TRBJ1-1; V: TRBV18; size: NA; length: 15; CDR3: CASSESGHGVTEAFF
J: TRBJ1-3; V: TRBV18; size: NA; length: 14; CDR3: CASSPGTGLDTIYF
J: TRBJ1-2; V: TRBV30; size: NA; length: 14; CDR3: CAWGPTVRHYGYTF
J: TRBJ2-2; V: TRBV4-1; size: NA; length: 17; CDR3: CASSQGGQGANTGELFF
J: TRBJ1-1; V: TRBV7-8; size: few; length: 15; CDR3: CASSHRRGGNTEAFF
J: TRBJ1-2; V: TRBV29-1; size: once; length: 9; CDR3: CSDGPGYTF
J: TRBJ2-3; V: TRBV5-1; size: NA; length: 16; CDR3: CASSRGQGFGTDTQYF
J: TRBJ1-1; V: TRBV18; size: NA; length: 13; CDR3: CASSPGGNTEAFF
J: TRBJ2-1; V: TRBV10-3; size: NA; length: 19; CDR3: CAISESGSGARSSYNEQFF
J: TRBJ1-1; V: TRBV3-1/TRBV3-2; size: NA; length: 14; CDR3: CASSQWGSNTEAFF
J: TRBJ1-1; V: TRBV7-2; size: NA; length: 16; CDR3: CASSTNRGGGLAEAFF
J: TRBJ2-7; V: TRBV7-4; size: NA; length: 17; CDR3: CASSLDPGQGNHYEQYF
J: TRBJ2-7; V: TRBV12-5; size: few; length: 12; CDR3: CASALAGDEQYF
J: TRBJ1-1; V: TRBV5-1; size: NA; length: 14; CDR3: CASSPKQGATEAFF
J: TRBJ1-5; V: TRBV15; size: NA; length: 18; CDR3: CATSDLSGQGYSNQPQHF
J: TRBJ1-2; V: TRBV7-2; size: NA; length: 14; CDR3: CASSNGQGTYGYTF
J: TRBJ1-4; V: TRBV6-2/TRBV6-3; size: NA; length: 15; CDR3: CASSYMFAGKEKLFF
J: TRBJ2-2; V: TRBV7-3; size: NA; length: 17; CDR3: CASSPIVRGAGTGELFF
J: TRBJ1-1; V: TRBV7-3; size: NA; length: 15; CDR3: CASRPGGGLNTEAFF
J: TRBJ2-1; V: TRBV30; size: once; length: 12; CDR3: CAWSLPYNEQFF
J: TRBJ1-5; V: TRBV21-1; size: NA; length: 15; CDR3: CASSIGTGRDQPQHF
J: TRBJ1-1; V: TRBV18; size: NA; length: 13; CDR3: CASSPPGSTEAFF
J: TRBJ2-3; V: TRBV29-1; size: NA; length: 11; CDR3: CSTIRSDTQYF
J: TRBJ2-1; V: TRBV18; size: NA; length: 15; CDR3: CASSPGTGRGNEQFF
J: TRBJ2-1; V: TRBV27; size: NA; length: 15; CDR3: CASSLRGAVHNEQFF
J: TRBJ1-5; V: TRBV30; size: NA; length: 15; CDR3: CAWSNNRGSRQPQHF
J: TRBJ1-5; V: TRBV27; size: NA; length: 14; CDR3: CASSRTGGSQPQHF
J: TRBJ2-1; V: TRBV18; size: NA; length: 16; CDR3: CASSLTLDRTYNEQFF
J: TRBJ1-4; V: TRBV5-1; size: NA; length: 16; CDR3: CASSLADREDNEKLFF
J: TRBJ1-2; V: TRBV3-1/TRBV3-2; size: NA; length: 15; CDR3: CASSQDSAGAGGYTF
J: TRBJ1-1; V: TRBV6-5; size: NA; length: 14; CDR3: CASSTDTGGAEAFF
J: TRBJ2-4; V: TRBV3-1/TRBV3-2; size: NA; length: 14; CDR3: CASSQGPPGNIQYF
J: TRBJ1-4; V: TRBV5-6; size: NA; length: 15; CDR3: CASNIRGTENEKLFF
J: TRBJ1-1; V: TRBV12-3/TRBV12-4; size: few; length: 13; CDR3: CASSLEENTEAFF
J: TRBJ1-1; V: TRBV10-3; size: NA; length: 14; CDR3: CAISANYRVAEAFF
J: TRBJ2-2; V: TRBV7-6; size: NA; length: 18; CDR3: CASSLDPALAINTGELFF
J: TRBJ1-3; V: TRBV27; size: NA; length: 15; CDR3: CASSPGGVAGNTIYF
J: TRBJ2-2; V: TRBV11-3; size: NA; length: 13; CDR3: CASLSLSIGELFF
J: TRBJ1-6; V: TRBV10-3; size: NA; length: 13; CDR3: CAITVSYNSPLHF
J: TRBJ1-1; V: TRBV3-1/TRBV3-2; size: NA; length: 12; CDR3: CASSSGQATAFF
J: TRBJ1-1; V: TRBV5-1; size: NA; length: 12; CDR3: CASRGQNTEAFF
J: TRBJ1-1; V: TRBV11-3; size: NA; length: 15; CDR3: CASSLDGDRGAEAFF
J: TRBJ2-1; V: TRBV19; size: NA; length: 15; CDR3: CASSSLGSSYNEQFF